These 29 T cell receptor beta chains originate from one sample sequenced in a study of CD8+CD57+ T cells in acquired aplastic anemia. Both TCR beta VDJ combination and CDR3 sequence profiling were carried out. Genomic DNA was the template for this profiling. TCRdb redid the calling of the reads with MiXCR, one entry per CDR3 protein. Seen here are tens of thousands of distinct CDR3 sequences, 70% to 80% observed once, and the top ten hold around 36%. Sequencing used sorted CD4+, CD8+, or CD8+CD57+ T cells (not recorded which) from PBMCs. The origin of the receptors is a human donor in good health, serving as a control.

The chain joins TRBV10-3 to TRBJ2-5, with a possible D match to TRBD2 (6 bases). From germline, CDR1 is ENHRY and CDR2 SYGVKD. The ends were cut back, 0 bases at V and 2 bases at J, with 10 bases in the middle. The CDR3 length is 15 residues. The DNA for the CDR3 is TGTGCCATCAGTGAGTCGGGGGGACTGCAAGAGACCCAGTACTTC. Its protein product is CAISESGGLQETQYF.

This chain connects TRBV2 to TRBJ2-7; the D call may be TRBD1 or TRBD2 (5 bases each). Trimming pared 6 bases from V and 4 bases from J, leaving 19 bases between. Germline V lookup: CDR1 SNHLY, CDR2 FYNNEI. The CDR3 has 15 residues. The CDR3 bases are TGTGCCAGCAGCCCAGGACTGGGACCATTTTACGAGCAGTACTTC. Its protein product is CASSPGLGPFYEQYF.

In its sample, this clonotype ranks as medium-sized. The V and J genes are TRBV24-1 and TRBJ1-4, with 8 bases identical to TRBD1. V shed 3 bases and J 7 bases; nucleotides not matched to a gene: 6. CDR1 is KGHDR and CDR2 is SFDVKD in the germline V gene. There are 15 residues in the CDR3. The chain's CDR3 is CATSDTGQGGEKLFF. DNA of the CDR3: TGTGCCACCAGTGATACAGGACAGGGAGGTGAAAAACTGTTTTTT.

This clonotype was observed a few times. This chain joins TRBV29-1 and TRBJ2-7; D is possibly TRBD2 (6 bases). Germline loops: CDR1 SQVTM, CDR2 ANQGSEA. The germline V and J ends were trimmed by 4 bases and 2 bases, with 6 bases remaining between them. The CDR3 consists of 11 residues. Here the CDR3 DNA reads TGCAGCGTTGGCGGGACCTACGAGCAGTACTTC. This gives the protein CSVGGTYEQYF.

The chain has TRBV11-2 and TRBJ2-3, with 12 positions matching TRBD2. The CDR3 runs to 15 residues. With 4 bases clipped from V and 6 bases from J, the junction kept 5 bases outside the gene matches. CDR1 is SGHAT and CDR2 is FQNNGV in the germline V gene. In DNA, the CDR3 is TGTGCCAGCAGCTCCCCTAGCGGGGGGGCGGATACGCAGTATTTT. The encoded protein is CASSSPSGGADTQYF.

Regarding this clonotype: The junction does not match germline at one end; this may be a read error. The V and J genes are TRBV7-9 and TRBJ1-1; the D gene is possibly TRBD1 (5 bases). There are 15 residues in the CDR3. Per germline, CDR1 SEHNR and CDR2 FQNEAQ (reference sequence). CDR3 amino acids: CASSQGWGVNAEAFF. The DNA of the CDR3 is TGTGCCAGCAGCCAAGGTTGGGGCGTGAACGCTGAAGCTTTCTTT.

This sequence joins TRBV19 and TRBJ1-2, with 9 bases lining up with TRBD1. Germline V CDR1 and CDR2: LNHDA, SQIVND (reference sequence). V gave up 5 bases and J gave up 5 bases; unmatched junction bases: 6. The CDR3 sequence is 14 residues long. Written as DNA, the CDR3 is TGTGCCAGTAGTCCTGGGACAGGGTATTATGGCTACACCTTC. It specifies CASSPGTGYYGYTF.

Comments on this clonotype: A junction boundary mismatches the germline segment, possibly from a read error. The rearrangement uses TRBV7-9 and TRBJ1-1; D unclear. CDR1 SEHNR and CDR2 FQNEAQ come from the germline V gene (reference sequence). This CDR3 is built from 13 residues. CDR3 loop: CASSWSTATKAFF. The CDR3 nucleotides read TGTGCCAGCAGCTGGAGCACAGCCACTAAAGCTTTCTTT.

This CDR3 reads CASSDNDGPYGYTF. CDR3 sequence (DNA): TGTGCCAGCAGTGATAACGACGGACCCTATGGCTACACCTTC. This chain joins TRBV6-1 and TRBJ1-2; D is undetermined. Germline V gene sequence: CDR1 MNHNS, CDR2 SASEGT. There are 14 residues in the CDR3. V lost 3 bases and J 4 bases, leaving 12 bases between the germline ends.

This clonotype was counted between two and nine times. The V call is TRBV15, the J call TRBJ2-7; D possibly corresponds to TRBD1 (6 bases). This CDR3 contains 14 residues. The germline V gene encodes CDR1 LNHNV and CDR2 YYDKDF (reference sequence). V was cut by 3 bases and J by 2 bases, with 11 bases left in between. CDR3 in amino acids: CATSSSDSAYEQYF. CDR3 DNA: TGTGCCACCAGCAGCTCGGACAGCGCCTACGAGCAGTACTTC.

This clonotype was recorded a few times. V gene TRBV7-9 combines with J gene TRBJ1-2; D may be TRBD1 (6 bases). V was shortened by 2 bases and J by 8 bases, with 15 bases between the two germline ends. In germline, CDR1 is SEHNR, CDR2 FQNEAQ (reference sequence). This CDR3 spans 14 amino acids. The CDR3: CASSLNLDSLGYTF. CDR3 DNA sequence: TGTGCCAGCAGCTTAAACCTGGACAGTTTAGGCTACACCTTC. The entire variable domain, with the rest obtained from reference TRBV7-9 and TRBJ1-2, is as follows: DTGVSQNPRHKITKRGQNVTFRCDPISEHNRLYWYRQTLGQGPEFLTYFQNEAQLEKSRLLSDRFSAERPKGSFSTLEIQRTEQGDSAMYLCASSLNLDSLGYTFGSGTRLTVV.

This chain uses TRBV10-3 with TRBJ2-5; no clear D gene. Germline V CDR1 and CDR2: ENHRY, SYGVKD. The V end was cut by 0 bases, the J end by 4 bases, with 0 bases between. The CDR3 sequence is 11 residues long. Written as DNA, the CDR3 is TGTGCCATCAGTGAGTCAGAGACCCAGTACTTC. Encoded protein: CAISESETQYF.

This clonotype was observed a handful of times. The chain employs TRBV10-3 and TRBJ2-1; D is perhaps TRBD1 (6 bases). Trimming shortened V by 9 bases and J by 9 bases, and 18 bases separated the two germline ends. This CDR3 contains 13 residues. Germline V lookup: CDR1 ENHRY, CDR2 SYGVKD. The DNA of the CDR3 is TGTGCCATACCGGGACAAAGCTCGGGTGAGCAGTTCTTC. This encodes CAIPGQSSGEQFF.

This clonotype was detected many times. The CDR3 protein is CAWSRGASTDTQYF. The CDR3 DNA is TGTGCCTGGAGTCGGGGCGCTAGCACAGATACGCAGTATTTT. The V and J genes are TRBV30 and TRBJ2-3; either TRBD1 or TRBD2 may supply D (5 bases each). CDR1 GTSNPN and CDR2 SVGIG come from the germline V gene (reference sequence). The CDR3 contains 14 residues. The V end lost 2 bases, the J end lost 0 bases, and 9 bases lay between the germline ends.

This clonotype was counted a few times. V usage is TRBV29-1 and J usage is TRBJ1-2; 7 bases are shared with TRBD1. The CDR3 runs 12 residues. J was trimmed by 4 bases and V by 3 bases; bases with no gene match: 2. From germline, CDR1 is SQVTM and CDR2 ANQGSEA. The CDR3 bases are TGCAGCGTTGACGGACAGGCCTATGGCTACACCTTC. Translating it yields CSVDGQAYGYTF.

V is TRBV12-3 or TRBV12-4 and J is TRBJ1-2, with D maybe TRBD1 (6 bases). The CDR3 has 19 amino acids. V was shortened by 2 bases and J by 4 bases, with 26 bases between the two germline ends. CDR3 amino acids: CASSLRVLAIGQRTYGYTF. For the CDR3, the DNA is TGTGCCAGCAGTTTACGCGTTTTGGCAATCGGACAGCGAACCTATGGCTACACCTTC.

The chain uses TRBV20-1 and TRBJ2-5, with TRBD1 as a possible D gene (6 bases). CDR1 is DFQATT and CDR2 is SNEGSKA in the germline V gene (reference sequence). CDR3 length equals 14 residues. Trimming removed 6 bases at V and 5 bases at J, with 19 bases between. CDR3 region: CSALAGVGQETQYF. DNA for the CDR3: TGCAGTGCACTGGCAGGGGTCGGCCAGGAGACCCAGTACTTC.

In regard to this clonotype: At one end, the junction sequence differs from germline, possibly due to a read error. This chain joins TRBV20-1 and TRBJ2-2; 14 positions match TRBD2. Germline CDR1 is DFQATT and CDR2 is SNEGSKA (reference sequence). The CDR3 sequence is 15 residues long. CDR3 bases: TGCAGTGCTAGACCGACTAGCGGGAGGGCCGGGGGGCTGTCTTTT. Its translation: CSARPTSGRAGGLSF.

The genes are TRBV7-9 and TRBJ2-1; D unresolved. Germline values: CDR1 SEHNR, CDR2 FQNEAQ (reference sequence). Trimming cost V 3 bases and J 4 bases, with 7 bases left between them. The CDR3 contains 13 residues. DNA for the CDR3: TGTGCCAGCAGCTTCCCCCAATACAATGAGCAGTTCTTC. This sequence encodes CASSFPQYNEQFF.

The chain uses TRBV10-1 and TRBJ2-1, with no clear D. V gave up 5 bases and J gave up 3 bases, with 8 bases separating them. Germline V gene lookup returns CDR1 WNHNN and CDR2 SYGVQD (reference sequence). The CDR3 is made up of 13 amino acids. The DNA for the CDR3 is TGCGCCAGCAGTCTCACTGACTACAATGAGCAGTTCTTC. This codes for CASSLTDYNEQFF.

This clonotype was detected only once. CDR3 sequence: CATSRSPGESYEQYF. As DNA, the CDR3 is TGTGCCACCAGCAGATCCCCGGGGGAGTCCTACGAGCAGTACTTC. V and J are TRBV15 and TRBJ2-7; TRBD2 is a possible D gene (6 bases). Germline CDR1 reads LNHNV; CDR2 reads YYDKDF (reference sequence). This CDR3 has 15 residues. V was pared by 2 bases and J by 1 base, with 12 bases between.

The chain recombines TRBV25-1 with TRBJ1-2; 8 positions agree with TRBD1. V trimming: 3 bases; J trimming: 5 bases; junction bases outside the gene matches: 5. The CDR3 loop spans 14 amino acids. Germline loops: CDR1 MGHDK, CDR2 SYGVNS. CDR3 sequence reads: CASSDQDRGYGYTF. Written as DNA, the CDR3 is TGTGCCAGCAGTGACCAAGACAGGGGATATGGCTACACCTTC.

The chain links TRBV7-9 to TRBJ1-4; D is undetermined. This CDR3 is built from 15 residues. The V gene lost 6 bases and the J gene lost 11 bases, with 22 bases spanning the gap. Per the germline V gene, CDR1 is SEHNR and CDR2 is FQNEAQ (reference sequence). The CDR3 reads CASSHTAGIKEKLFF. The DNA of the CDR3 is TGTGCCAGCAGTCACACGGCGGGGATCAAGGAGAAACTGTTTTTT.

The chain couples TRBV7-2 to TRBJ2-3; TRBD1 might be the D (6 bases). The CDR3 is made up of 12 amino acids. Trimming pared 5 bases from V and 5 bases from J, leaving 8 bases between. In germline, CDR1 is SGHTA, CDR2 FQGNSA. Written as DNA, the CDR3 is TGTGCCAGCAGCAAACAGGGAGATACGCAGTATTTT. Protein product: CASSKQGDTQYF.

With respect to this clonotype: Since no conserved phenylalanine or tryptophan closes the CDR3, a read error is the likely cause. The rearrangement joins TRBV19 to TRBJ2-5, with 8 bases fitting TRBD2. The CDR3 has 17 residues. Germline values: CDR1 LNHDA, CDR2 SQIVND (reference sequence). V was clipped by 5 bases and J by 2 bases; unmatched bases: 13. The chain's CDR3 is CASSPRLTSAQQETQYL. For the CDR3, the DNA is TGTGCCAGTAGTCCCCGCCTGACTAGCGCTCAGCAAGAGACCCAGTACCTC.

V and J are TRBV10-3 and TRBJ1-2; D gene ambiguous. CDR3 length equals 14 residues. Germline loops: CDR1 ENHRY, CDR2 SYGVKD. The V and J ends lost 8 bases and 7 bases respectively, with 20 bases between them. CDR3 DNA: TGTGCCATCGCTACCCAGAAAGCATTTGGTGGCTACACCTTC. As protein: CAIATQKAFGGYTF.

The CDR3 sequence: CSASYRALGSYEQYF. The CDR3 nucleotides are TGCAGTGCTAGTTACAGGGCCCTTGGTTCCTACGAGCAGTACTTC. This rearrangement joins TRBV20-1 to TRBJ2-7; TRBD1 is a possible D gene (6 bases). Between the trimmed V and J ends, which lost 3 bases and 1 base, there was a span of 16 bases. The germline V gene encodes CDR1 DFQATT and CDR2 SNEGSKA (reference sequence). The CDR3 sequence is 15 residues long.

The chain couples TRBV11-2 to TRBJ1-2; a possible D gene is TRBD1 (5 bases). Deletions cut 3 bases from V and 4 bases from J, with 6 bases between. CDR1 is SGHAT, CDR2 FQNNGV, per germline. The CDR3 spans 12 residues. The CDR3 nucleotides are TGTGCCAGCAGCTTCGACAGCTATGGCTACACCTTC. Translated: CASSFDSYGYTF.

The rearrangement joins TRBV10-1 to TRBJ2-7; 8 bases match TRBD1. Trimming took 4 bases from V and 5 from J; bases not matched to a gene: 10. The CDR3 runs 15 residues. Looked up from germline, CDR1 is WNHNN and CDR2 is SYGVQD (reference sequence). CDR3 coding DNA: TGCGCCAGCAGTGTCCGGGACAGGCCAGGCGACGAGCAGTACTTC. Its protein is CASSVRDRPGDEQYF.